This entry is about one T cell receptor beta chain. As yet, its antigen is unknown. Assay used: immunoSEQ multiplex PCR; TCRdb lists only in-frame clones, some missing. The data show about 2,900 clones, around 81% seen once. These data are taken from a study of immune cell composition in non-small cell lung cancer. Whole-study results and caveats: TIL tumour reactivity correlated with maximal tumour-associated clone frequency in adenocarcinoma. Tumour-associated clones >0.5% occurred in 33% of adenocarcinomas, about four fifths of squamous. Shared sequences between tumour-reactive and dominant in vivo clones were not proven.

The V segment lost 0 bases and the J segment 6 bases; nucleotides outside the gene matches: 5. The germline gives CDR1 SGHTA, CDR2 FQGNSA. This CDR3 has 14 amino acids. These data also formed part of another study, on CD4 T cells in lung cancer. That source reports: Prior treatments included platinum chemotherapy, and some patients had nivolumab or pembrolizumab.

This TCR derives from a human donor with non-small cell lung cancer. The sample comprised lung tumor tissue. This chain uses TRBV7-2 with TRBJ2-7; 7 positions match TRBD2. CDR3 bases: TGTGCCAGCAGCTTAGCTCGGCGGGGGACCGAGCAGTACTTC. Residues: CASSLARRGTEQYF.